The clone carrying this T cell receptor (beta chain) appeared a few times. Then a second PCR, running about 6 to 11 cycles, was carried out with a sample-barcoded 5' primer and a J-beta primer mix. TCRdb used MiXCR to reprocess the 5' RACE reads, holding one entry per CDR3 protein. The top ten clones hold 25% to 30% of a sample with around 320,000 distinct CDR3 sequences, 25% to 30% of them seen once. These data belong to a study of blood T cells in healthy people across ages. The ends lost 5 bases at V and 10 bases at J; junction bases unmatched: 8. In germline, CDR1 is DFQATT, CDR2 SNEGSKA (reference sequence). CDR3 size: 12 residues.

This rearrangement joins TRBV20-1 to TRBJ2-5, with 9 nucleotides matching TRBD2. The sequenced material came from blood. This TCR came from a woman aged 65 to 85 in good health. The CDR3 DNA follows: TGCAGTGCTTCCTGGACTAGCGATCTCCAGTACTTC. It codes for CSASWTSDLQYF.